The source of this T cell receptor (beta chain) is a study of CXCR3-negative and CXCR3-positive naive CD8 T cells (dated by TCRdb to the late 2010s). A note on the overall study: In total, around 140 million TRB reads were obtained, corresponding to roughly 1.5 +/- 0.3 million reads per library. The diversity and physicochemical repertoire analyses included under 12 donors pooled from two independent experiments. TRBV-TRBJ cluster analysis included naive subsets from roughly 5 donors and memory cells from 3 donors.

The sequencing machine was a NextSeq 550. The Human TCR Profiling Kit (MiLaboratory) was used to prepare UMI-labeled 5' RACE TRB cDNA libraries. cDNA synthesis used the entire amount of extracted RNA, and PCR amplification then used the entire amount of cDNA produced. Libraries were prepared in parallel with an identical number of PCR cycles. As for how the authors treated the data: With a minimum of two reads required per UMI, MIGEC and MiXCR pulled out about 49,000 +/- 11,000 unique UMI-labeled TRB cDNA molecules from each library. On average, each library contained approximately 40,000 +/- 10,000 functional in-frame TRB CDR3 nucleotide clonotypes without stop codons. After each sample was downsampled to 5000 UMI-labeled TRB molecules, VDJtools was used to calculate diversity metrics such as normalized Shannon-Wiener and Chao1. Clonotype-size-weighted physicochemical properties of the central five CDR3 residues (interaction energy, strength, volume and Kidera factor 4) were computed in VDJtools. TCRdb reprocessed the raw reads; every CDR3 protein sequence is a single record, and DNA is not supplied. Clone size and V and J calls follow TCRdb, not the original study. The data table for this sample lists about 110,000 distinct CDR3 sequences. The top ten clonotypes cover roughly 0.38% of the sample.

Here is what the overall study found, with its caveats: Naive CXCR3-negative and CXCR3-positive cells from the same donor showed similar TRBV-TRBJ usage, whereas memory cells showed distinct patterns. Because CXCR3 expression was partially decreased after cryopreservation, freshly isolated PBMCs were used for most assays. Repertoire diversity was comparably high in both naive subsets but much lower in memory CD8+ T cells. Because surface CD5, which has been linked to self-reactivity in mice, was comparable between naive subsets, TCR interaction strength was also inferred from TRB CDR3 physicochemical properties. TRB CDR3s from CXCR3-positive naive cells showed higher hydrophobicity (lower Kidera factor 4), lower energy, and higher strength and volume indices than CXCR3-negative naive cells.

About this clonotype itself: The antigen this receptor binds is unknown.

For every CD8+ T cell subset, under 350,000 cells were flow-sorted straight into RLT lysis buffer, and each subset was sorted in triplicate. To exclude memory contaminants, naive CD8+ T cells were stringently defined as CD45RO-CCR7+CD27+CD95-. Peripheral blood mononuclear cells were isolated from buffy coats using standard density gradient centrifugation. A FACSAria III was used to flow-sort naive CD8+ T cells into CXCR3-negative and CXCR3-positive populations. An RNeasy Mini Kit was used to extract total RNA from the sorted cells. The germline V gene provides CDR1 SGDLS and CDR2 YYNGEE. The CDR3 runs 17 residues from the cysteine to the phenylalanine. No DNA is recorded.

The V and J genes are TRBV9 and TRBJ2-2; there is no DNA to check the TCRdb D call of TRBD1. The sequence was obtained from a human donor in good health. Some clones in this sample may be carry-over from other donors' samples. Sequencing was done on a sample of naive CXCR3+ CD8+ T cells from blood. The cell subset or site label corresponds to: CD45RO-CCR7+CD27+CD95- naive CD8+ T cells expressing CXCR3 (TNR3+). For the CDR3, the sequence is CASSVARQGTPTGELFF.